Listed below are T cell receptor beta chains from one sample, sequenced in a study of tumor and adjacent non-tumor tissue in lung cancer. TCRdb re-called the multiplex PCR reads with MiXCR, one entry per CDR3 protein. The table lists around 76,000 distinct CDR3 sequences, around 76% of them singletons. Sequencing was performed on distant non-tumor lung tissue. These receptors were obtained from a man between 65 and 80 years old with non-small cell lung cancer. Each CDR3 is given with its conserved first and last residue. Each record gives: clone size, D gene, CDR3 length, J gene, V gene, CDR3 DNA, CDR3 protein. D genes are given only for firm matches. Size is omitted from some rows. Given values are once, few, many or a class for expanded clones.

clone size: -
D gene: -
CDR3 length: 15
J gene: TRBJ2-7
V gene: TRBV11-2
CDR3 DNA: TGTGCCAGCAGCTTAGATAAGGGAACCATCTACGAGCAGTACTTC
CDR3 protein: CASSLDKGTIYEQYF

clone size: -
D gene: -
CDR3 length: 15
J gene: TRBJ1-6
V gene: TRBV11-1
CDR3 DNA: TGTGCCAGCAGCTCAGGACAGCCTGATAATTCACCCCTCCTCTTT
CDR3 protein: CASSSGQPDNSPLLF

clone size: -
D gene: -
CDR3 length: 12
J gene: TRBJ2-3
V gene: TRBV7-9
CDR3 DNA: TGTGCCATCAGCCCTTCCAATCAGCCCCAGTATTTT
CDR3 protein: CAISPSNQPQYF

clone size: -
D gene: TRBD2
CDR3 length: 16
J gene: TRBJ2-1
V gene: TRBV10-2
CDR3 DNA: TGCGCCAGCAGGGGACTAGCGGGGGTCACCTACAATGAGCAGTTCTTC
CDR3 protein: CASRGLAGVTYNEQFF

clone size: -
D gene: -
CDR3 length: 16
J gene: TRBJ2-1
V gene: TRBV6-2/TRBV6-3
CDR3 DNA: TGTGCCAGCAGTTGGATTAAGGGGGATTTAAGCAATAAGCAGTTCTTC
CDR3 protein: CASSWIKGDLSNKQFF

clone size: many
D gene: -
CDR3 length: 13
J gene: TRBJ2-7
V gene: TRBV5-1
CDR3 DNA: TGCGCCAGCAGGAGGGGCACAGGCAACGAGCAGTACTTC
CDR3 protein: CASRRGTGNEQYF

clone size: -
D gene: -
CDR3 length: 13
J gene: TRBJ2-7
V gene: TRBV11-2
CDR3 DNA: TGTGCCAGCATCTCGAATAGGGTCCACGAGCAGTACTTC
CDR3 protein: CASISNRVHEQYF

clone size: -
D gene: -
CDR3 length: 14
J gene: TRBJ1-5
V gene: TRBV12-5
CDR3 DNA: TGTGCTAGAGGCCTTACCACTGGCGGTCAGCCCCAGCATTTT
CDR3 protein: CARGLTTGGQPQHF

clone size: many
D gene: -
CDR3 length: 17
J gene: TRBJ1-3
V gene: TRBV6-6
CDR3 DNA: TGTGCCAGCAGTTACTCGATGGGGTCCCTCTCTGGAAACACCATATATTTT
CDR3 protein: CASSYSMGSLSGNTIYF

clone size: -
D gene: TRBD1
CDR3 length: 17
J gene: TRBJ2-3
V gene: TRBV29-1
CDR3 DNA: TGCCGCTTACTCCCGTATGTGACAGGGGGGGACACATATACGCAGTATTTT
CDR3 protein: CRLLPYVTGGDTYTQYF

clone size: -
D gene: -
CDR3 length: 16
J gene: TRBJ2-4
V gene: TRBV5-6
CDR3 DNA: TGTGTCAGCAGCTCCGGCAGGACACCTCTCAAAAACATTCAGCACTTC
CDR3 protein: CVSSSGRTPLKNIQHF

clone size: -
D gene: -
CDR3 length: 15
J gene: TRBJ1-2
V gene: TRBV11-3
CDR3 DNA: TGTGCCAGCAGCTTAGAACACGGACGGACCTATGACTACAGGTTC
CDR3 protein: CASSLEHGRTYDYRF

clone size: -
D gene: -
CDR3 length: 14
J gene: TRBJ2-3
V gene: TRBV29-1
CDR3 DNA: TGCAGCGCTGAGGGTATTGTGAGCACAGATACACAGTATTTT
CDR3 protein: CSAEGIVSTDTQYF

clone size: -
D gene: -
CDR3 length: 13
J gene: TRBJ2-3
V gene: TRBV6-5
CDR3 DNA: TGTGCCAGCAGTTACCTGCGCACAGATACACAGTATTTT
CDR3 protein: CASSYLRTDTQYF

clone size: -
D gene: -
CDR3 length: 16
J gene: TRBJ1-1
V gene: TRBV11-3
CDR3 DNA: TGTGCCAGCAGCATCCGTAACAGAACCCTGAACACTGAAGCTTTCTTT
CDR3 protein: CASSIRNRTLNTEAFF

clone size: -
D gene: -
CDR3 length: 15
J gene: TRBJ2-3
V gene: TRBV30
CDR3 DNA: TGTACCTGGAGTCCTCTGGTGGGAGATAGGGATACGCAGTATTTT
CDR3 protein: CTWSPLVGDRDTQYF

clone size: -
D gene: -
CDR3 length: 12
J gene: TRBJ2-3
V gene: TRBV7-9
CDR3 DNA: TGTACCAGCAGCTCCCCCCTTGGTACGCAGTATTTT
CDR3 protein: CTSSSPLGTQYF

clone size: -
D gene: TRBD2
CDR3 length: 15
J gene: TRBJ2-7
V gene: TRBV11-1
CDR3 DNA: TGTGTCAGCACCTTAACAAGCGGGAAAGCCTACGAGCAGTATTTC
CDR3 protein: CVSTLTSGKAYEQYF

clone size: -
D gene: TRBD2
CDR3 length: 13
J gene: TRBJ2-5
V gene: TRBV11-3
CDR3 DNA: TGTGCCAGCCGTAATAGCGGGAAGGAGACACAGTACTTC
CDR3 protein: CASRNSGKETQYF

clone size: -
D gene: TRBD1
CDR3 length: 14
J gene: TRBJ2-7
V gene: TRBV11-2
CDR3 DNA: TGTACTAGCAGCCTGGGACAGGTCTCCTACGAGCAGTACTTC
CDR3 protein: CTSSLGQVSYEQYF

clone size: -
D gene: TRBD1
CDR3 length: 14
J gene: TRBJ2-2
V gene: TRBV7-3
CDR3 DNA: TGTGCCAACAGCTTAGACAGGGGGGCCAGGGAGCTGTTTTTT
CDR3 protein: CANSLDRGARELFF

clone size: -
D gene: -
CDR3 length: 19
J gene: TRBJ2-5
V gene: TRBV6-9
CDR3 DNA: TGTGCCGGAAGGAAAAAGACAGCACACCGTGACACCGACCAGGAGACCCAGTACTTC
CDR3 protein: CAGRKKTAHRDTDQETQYF

clone size: few
D gene: TRBD2
CDR3 length: 11
J gene: TRBJ2-7
V gene: TRBV29-1
CDR3 DNA: TGCAGCGTTAGAACTAGCGGGATGGTTTTTTTC
CDR3 protein: CSVRTSGMVFF